The 24 T cell receptor beta chains below come from one sample, sequenced in a study of identical twins. TCRdb reprocessed the 5' RACE reads via MiXCR and lists one record per CDR3 protein. The table lists hundreds of thousands of distinct CDR3 sequences, 18% of them singletons. These data also featured in a second study, about T cells expressing NK-cell markers.

The sample comprised PBMCs. The source is a woman between 18 and 30 years old in good health.

The sample holds a few counts of this clonotype. This chain joins TRBV7-9 and TRBJ2-1; D perhaps matches TRBD2 (5 bases). Trimming shortened V by 2 bases and J by 9 bases, and 8 bases separated the two germline ends. CDR1 SEHNR and CDR2 FQNEAQ come from the germline V gene (reference sequence). The CDR3 consists of 12 residues. The DNA of the CDR3 is TGTGCCAGCAGCTTACGAGGGCTTGAGCAGTTCTTC. Encoded protein: CASSLRGLEQFF.

This sequence joins TRBV18 and TRBJ1-2; D uncertain. V was trimmed by 3 bases and J by 3 bases, leaving 8 bases between them. Germline CDR1 KGHSH, CDR2 LQKENI. This CDR3 comprises 13 residues. CDR3 DNA sequence: TGTGCCAGCTCACCGCCCCAAGACTATGGCTACACCTTC. It encodes CASSPPQDYGYTF.

This clonotype turned up a few times. The chain links TRBV5-1 to TRBJ2-3, with D unresolved. CDR1 is SGHRS, CDR2 YFSETQ, per germline. The CDR3 sequence is 14 residues long. V gave up 0 bases and J gave up 6 bases, with 11 bases separating them. CDR3 region: CASSLEAPSDTQYF. The CDR3 DNA follows: TGCGCCAGCAGCTTGGAGGCCCCTTCGGATACGCAGTATTTT.

The chain has TRBV20-1 and TRBJ1-6; 7 nucleotides agree with TRBD1. This CDR3 comprises 14 residues. Germline V gene lookup returns CDR1 DFQATT and CDR2 SNEGSKA (reference sequence). V lost 5 bases, J lost 9 bases, and 10 bases stayed unmatched. CDR3 loop: CSAGGGGDGSPLHF. The CDR3, as DNA: TGCAGTGCTGGGGGAGGGGGCGATGGTTCACCCCTCCACTTT.

A few counts support this clonotype. This sequence joins TRBV10-3 and TRBJ2-2; D not certain. Trimming shortened V by 3 bases and J by 0 bases, and 8 bases separated the two germline ends. The CDR3 length is 15 residues. In germline, CDR1 is ENHRY, CDR2 SYGVKD. This CDR3 is CAISDRVTNTGELFF. CDR3 DNA sequence: TGTGCCATCAGTGATCGGGTTACGAACACCGGGGAGCTGTTTTTT.

This clonotype turned up a few times. This chain connects TRBV12-3 or TRBV12-4 to TRBJ2-1; D is undetermined. This CDR3 region has 11 residues. This chain's CDR3 is CTTVEDNEQFF. The CDR3 nucleotides are TGTACTACCGTGGAAGACAATGAGCAGTTCTTC.

This chain connects TRBV6-2 or TRBV6-3 to TRBJ2-7; maybe TRBD2 (6 bases). CDR1 and CDR2 (germline): MNHEY, SVGEGT. CDR3 length equals 14 residues. V was cut by 6 bases and J by 7 bases, with 19 bases left in between. DNA of the CDR3: TGTGCCAGCAGGTCCGGGACTCCCTCAAGTGAGCAGTACTTC. Translation gives CASRSGTPSSEQYF.

This clonotype has at least ten counts. The genes are TRBV5-5 and TRBJ1-1; no firm D call. The germline V gene has CDR1 SGHKS and CDR2 YYEKEE (reference sequence). CDR3 length: 13 amino acids. Trimming took off 0 bases at V and 11 bases at J, with 14 bases between the two ends. CDR3 nucleotides: TGTGCCAGCAGCTTGGGAAGGGAGGTGGTGGCTTTCTTT. Translated: CASSLGREVVAFF. The variable domain in full, with the rest retrieved from reference TRBV5-5 and TRBJ1-1, is DAGVTQSPTHLIKTRGQQVTLRCSPISGHKSVSWYQQVLGQGPQFIFQYYEKEERGRGNFPDRFSARQFPNYSSELNVNALLLGDSALYLCASSLGREVVAFFGQGTRLTVV.

This clonotype has only a few counts. The CDR3 DNA follows: TGTGCCAGCAGCCCGCCCCTAGTGGGGGGAAATGATGAGCAGTTCTTC. This gives the protein CASSPPLVGGNDEQFF. The V and J genes are TRBV9 and TRBJ2-1; tentatively, D is TRBD2 (6 bases). The CDR3 sequence is 16 residues long. V shed 4 bases and J shed 8 bases, with 22 bases lying between them. Germline values: CDR1 SGDLS, CDR2 YYNGEE.

V usage is TRBV5-1 and J usage is TRBJ1-1; D gene unclear. Germline V gene sequence: CDR1 SGHRS, CDR2 YFSETQ. The CDR3 runs to 14 residues. V shed 1 base and J shed 2 bases, with 9 bases lying between them. CDR3 nucleotides: TGCGCCAGCAGCTTGATGGGAAGCAACACTGAAGCTTTCTTT. This sequence encodes CASSLMGSNTEAFF. Using reference TRBV5-1 and TRBJ1-1 for the parts outside the CDR3, the full variable domain is KAGVTQTPRYLIKTRGQQVTLSCSPISGHRSVSWYQQTPGQGLQFLFEYFSETQRNKGNFPGRFSGRQFSNSRSEMNVSTLELGDSALYLCASSLMGSNTEAFFGQGTRLTVV.

The chain has TRBV24-1 and TRBJ2-4, with D perhaps matching TRBD1 (6 bases). The CDR3 has 14 amino acids. CDR1 and CDR2 (germline): KGHDR, SFDVKD. Trimming removed 3 bases at V and 9 bases at J, with 14 bases between. The CDR3 reads CATSDPRKGGIQYF. In DNA form, the CDR3 reads TGTGCCACCAGTGATCCCCGTAAAGGGGGCATTCAGTACTTC.

This clonotype showed up just a few times. The J gene is TRBJ2-2, the V gene TRBV12-3 or TRBV12-4, with D maybe TRBD2 (5 bases). The CDR3 contains 16 residues. V was cut by 2 bases and J by 5 bases, with 15 bases left in between. CDR3 nucleotides: TGTGCCAGCAGTTTAAGGGCGCCCCGGGGAACCGGGGAGCTGTTTTTT. Protein product: CASSLRAPRGTGELFF.

The chain employs TRBV4-3 and TRBJ2-1, with TRBD2 matching over 10 bases. The CDR3 runs 20 residues. V shed 0 bases and J 7 bases; nucleotides not matched to a gene: 18. CDR1 and CDR2 (germline): LGHNA, YSLEER. The CDR3 bases are TGCGCCAGCAGCCAAGATCAAAAGAAAGTCCTAGCGGGAGCGGGGAATGAGCAGTTCTTC. It codes for CASSQDQKKVLAGAGNEQFF.

The V call is TRBV9, the J call TRBJ1-5; D uncertain. The CDR3 length is 13 residues. V gave up 4 bases and J gave up 4 bases, with 9 bases separating them. Germline V gene lookup returns CDR1 SGDLS and CDR2 YYNGEE. The DNA of the CDR3 is TGTGCCAGCAGCCAGACCCCTAATCAGCCCCAGCATTTT. This sequence encodes CASSQTPNQPQHF.

The rearrangement uses TRBV10-3 and TRBJ1-1; 7 bases match TRBD1. The germline V gene encodes CDR1 ENHRY and CDR2 SYGVKD. The J segment lost 11 bases and the V segment lost 2 bases, leaving 11 bases of the junction unmatched. The CDR3 is made up of 14 amino acids. The CDR3 spells CAISETLGGFDAFF. The DNA of the CDR3 is TGTGCCATCAGTGAGACATTAGGGGGCTTTGACGCTTTCTTT.

The CDR3 coding sequence is TGCAGTGCTAGAGTTTTACAATACGAGCAGTACTTC. Translation: CSARVLQYEQYF. The gene calls are TRBV20-1 and TRBJ2-7; D not certain. V lost 1 base and J lost 4, with 8 bases in between. In germline, CDR1 is DFQATT, CDR2 SNEGSKA (reference sequence). The CDR3 contains 12 residues.

This clonotype was observed a few times. For the CDR3, the DNA is TGTGCCAGCACCAGCCCCTCGGACCGCTACGAGCAGTACTTC. Its protein is CASTSPSDRYEQYF. The chain uses TRBV12-3 or TRBV12-4 and TRBJ2-7; D remains ambiguous. V was shortened by 7 bases and J by 3 bases, with 16 bases between the two germline ends. The CDR3 totals 14 residues.

In the case of this clonotype: Mismatch with germline at one junction end may stem from a read error. The V and J genes are TRBV7-3 and TRBJ1-2, with 7 bases fitting TRBD1. This CDR3 contains 15 residues. Germline values: CDR1 SGHTA, CDR2 FQGTGA. The CDR3 sequence: CASSLTYRGGYGYTF. The CDR3 DNA is TGTGCCAGCAGCCTAACGTACAGGGGTGGCTATGGCTACACCTTC.

This chain joins TRBV6-2 or TRBV6-3 and TRBJ2-1, with 13 bases fitting TRBD2. CDR3 length: 16 amino acids. The V segment lost 2 bases and the J segment 9 bases; nucleotides outside the gene matches: 7. CDR1 and CDR2 from the germline V gene are MNHEY and SVGEGT. DNA for the CDR3: TGTGCCAGCAGTTACCCACTAGCGGGGGGGCCGAGTGAGCAGTTCTTC. Translating gives CASSYPLAGGPSEQFF.

The rearrangement links TRBV4-1 to TRBJ2-1; TRBD2 is a possible D gene (6 bases). V lost 0 bases, J lost 1 base, and 10 bases lay in between. Germline V lookup: CDR1 MGHRA, CDR2 YSYEKL. CDR3 length: 16 amino acids. The CDR3 reads CASSQEEGRSYNEQFF. The CDR3 coding sequence is TGCGCCAGCAGCCAAGAGGAGGGCCGATCCTACAATGAGCAGTTCTTC.

This clonotype was picked up many times. The CDR3 coding sequence is TGTGCCAGCAGTTCCCGATCTATCGGGGCCCAGCATTTT. It encodes CASSSRSIGAQHF. The chain joins TRBV12-3 or TRBV12-4 to TRBJ1-5; D ambiguous. Trimming took off 4 bases at V and 11 bases at J, with 15 bases between the two ends. The CDR3 has 13 residues.

This clonotype has ten or more counts. The chain links TRBV7-3 to TRBJ2-1; D ambiguous. The CDR3 spans 15 residues. V was trimmed by 2 bases and J by 0 bases, leaving 8 bases between them. Germline V gene lookup returns CDR1 SGHTA and CDR2 FQGTGA. CDR3 nucleotides: TGTGCCAGCAGCTTACGCGGTACCTCCTACAATGAGCAGTTCTTC. Translating gives CASSLRGTSYNEQFF.

This clonotype was counted a few times. The J gene is TRBJ2-1, the V gene TRBV9; maybe TRBD2 (5 bases). The CDR3 loop spans 16 amino acids. V lost 0 bases and J 5 bases, leaving 15 bases between the germline ends. CDR1 and CDR2 from the germline V gene are SGDLS and YYNGEE. The chain's CDR3 is CASSVAGLARNNEQFF. CDR3 sequence (DNA): TGTGCCAGCAGCGTAGCGGGTCTAGCAAGGAACAATGAGCAGTTCTTC.

This clonotype was picked up a small number of times. In DNA, the CDR3 is TGTGCCAGCAGGGCCCCGGGACAGTATGCAGCTGAAGCTTTCTTT. As protein: CASRAPGQYAAEAFF. The chain carries TRBV25-1 and TRBJ1-1, with 7 bases matching TRBD1. Germline assignment: CDR1 MGHDK and CDR2 SYGVNS. With V trimmed by 6 bases and J by 6 bases, 13 bases remained unmatched. This CDR3 comprises 15 residues.